This entry lists 30 T cell receptor beta chains sequenced from one sample in a study of T cell responses to AZD1222 COVID-19 vaccine. The table came from immunoSEQ multiplex PCR; TCRdb's copy has only in-frame clones and leaves some out. Altogether tens of thousands of clones are present, under 90% being singletons, with the ten largest covering about 1.2%. The source was peripheral blood, collected on day 0 of AZD1222 vaccination. These receptors all stem from an adult in good health.

This chain uses TRBV6-5 with TRBJ2-3; the D is unclear. Trimming shortened V by 7 bases and J by 2 bases, and 13 bases separated the two germline ends. The CDR3 is made up of 14 amino acids. Looked up from germline, CDR1 is MNHEY and CDR2 is SVGAGI. This chain's CDR3 is CASMSRRVTDTQYF. The CDR3 region has the DNA TGTGCCAGCATGAGCAGAAGGGTCACAGATACGCAGTATTTT.

The chain has TRBV19 and TRBJ1-1; D unresolved. V lost 5 bases to trimming and J lost 7 bases, with 11 bases between them. Germline V gene sequence: CDR1 LNHDA, CDR2 SQIVND (reference sequence). The CDR3 loop spans 12 amino acids. Here the CDR3 DNA reads TGTGCCAGTAGTCCCGACGGTCGTGAAGCTTTCTTT. Translating gives CASSPDGREAFF.

V gene TRBV28 combines with J gene TRBJ1-2; D is uncertain. CDR3 length equals 14 residues. Germline CDR1 and CDR2: MDHEN and SYDVKM. V was clipped by 2 bases and J by 5 bases, with 12 bases between them. CDR3: CASSLGGISYGYTF. In DNA, the CDR3 is TGTGCCAGCAGTTTAGGAGGGATATCGTATGGCTACACCTTC.

The CDR3 spells CASSCLRGLTGELFF. The CDR3 nucleotides read TGTGCCAGCAGCTGTCTAAGAGGCTTGACCGGGGAGCTGTTTTTT. The chain recombines TRBV3-1 (or the pseudogene TRBV3-2) with TRBJ2-2; unclear D gene. This CDR3 contains 15 residues. Germline CDR1 is LGHDT and CDR2 is YNNKEL (reference sequence). With 5 bases removed from V and 5 bases from J, the gap between germline ends came to 15 bases.

The chain employs TRBV4-2 and TRBJ1-6; no clear D. CDR3 length: 14 amino acids. With 8 bases removed from V and 7 bases from J, the gap between germline ends came to 15 bases. Germline V lookup: CDR1 LGHNA, CDR2 YNFKEQ. CDR3 sequence reads: CASGAGARNSPLHF. The DNA for the CDR3 is TGTGCCAGCGGTGCGGGAGCGCGAAATTCACCCCTCCACTTT.

This chain connects TRBV4-3 to TRBJ2-7; TRBD2 agrees at 9 bases. The V segment lost 1 base and the J segment 5 bases; nucleotides outside the gene matches: 6. The germline V gene encodes CDR1 LGHNA and CDR2 YSLEER. The CDR3 length is 15 residues. CDR3 region: CASSQGSGSGHEQYF. The DNA for the CDR3 is TGCGCCAGCAGCCAAGGTAGCGGGAGTGGACACGAGCAGTACTTC.

The chain carries TRBV6-2 or TRBV6-3 and TRBJ2-1, with D maybe TRBD2 (6 bases). The CDR3 is 14 residues long. Trimming pared 1 base from V and 7 bases from J, leaving 11 bases between. Germline assignment: CDR1 MNHEY and CDR2 SVGEGT. CDR3 in amino acids: CASSYLGGRNEQFF. The CDR3 DNA is TGTGCCAGCAGTTACTTGGGAGGTAGGAATGAGCAGTTCTTC.

V usage is TRBV29-1 and J usage is TRBJ2-3, with D possibly being TRBD2 (6 bases). CDR3 length equals 13 residues. With 5 bases removed from V and 2 bases from J, the gap between germline ends came to 11 bases. The germline CDR1 and CDR2 sequences are SQVTM and ANQGSEA. Written as DNA, the CDR3 is TGCAGCGTTATTCTAGCGAACACAGATACGCAGTATTTT. It is translated as CSVILANTDTQYF.

This sequence joins TRBV5-6 and TRBJ2-7, with 8 bases lining up with TRBD1. The germline CDR1 and CDR2 sequences are SGHDT and YYEEEE. V gave up 1 base and J gave up 1 base; unmatched junction bases: 4. This CDR3 comprises 15 residues. CDR3 DNA: TGTGCCAGCAGCTTGTGGGGACAGGTGTCCTACGAGCAGTACTTC. Amino acid sequence: CASSLWGQVSYEQYF.

The rearrangement uses TRBV27 and TRBJ1-6, with D perhaps TRBD1 (5 bases). This CDR3 has 16 residues. CDR1 and CDR2 (germline): MNHEY, SMNVEV (reference sequence). V dropped 8 bases and J dropped 7 bases, with 21 bases sitting between them. CDR3 sequence: CASGSLPGTQNSPLHF. The CDR3 DNA reads TGTGCCAGCGGGTCTCTTCCCGGGACGCAGAATTCACCCCTCCACTTT.

The chain combines TRBV4-1 with TRBJ2-7, with 10 bases fitting TRBD1. Germline trimming cut 3 bases from V and 4 bases from J; bases unmatched to any gene: 6. Germline values: CDR1 MGHRA, CDR2 YSYEKL. This CDR3 comprises 15 residues. CDR3 region: CASSQTPGQGYEQYF. CDR3 in DNA: TGCGCCAGCAGCCAGACTCCGGGACAGGGGTACGAGCAGTACTTC.

In this sample, this clone turned up once. The chain is built from TRBV6-5 and TRBJ1-4; D perhaps matches TRBD1 (5 bases). In germline, CDR1 is MNHEY, CDR2 SVGAGI. The CDR3 spans 14 residues. The V end lost 6 bases, the J end lost 8 bases, and 16 bases lay between the germline ends. This CDR3 reads CASSLYRQEEKLFF. The CDR3 DNA follows: TGTGCCAGCAGCCTTTACAGGCAGGAAGAAAAACTGTTTTTT.

A single count supports this clone. The chain combines TRBV29-1 with TRBJ2-1; TRBD2 matches at 8 bases. The germline gives CDR1 SQVTM, CDR2 ANQGSEA. This CDR3 contains 17 residues. V lost 5 bases to trimming and J lost 3 bases; unmatched junction nucleotides: 15. The CDR3 here is CSVSHPRGREGYNEQFF. In nucleotides, the CDR3 is TGCAGCGTTTCCCACCCGAGAGGCCGGGAGGGCTACAATGAGCAGTTCTTC.

V gene TRBV3-1 (or the pseudogene TRBV3-2) combines with J gene TRBJ1-2; 8 bases fit TRBD1. The germline V gene encodes CDR1 LGHDT and CDR2 YNNKEL (reference sequence). Germline trimming cut 6 bases from V and 4 bases from J; bases unmatched to any gene: 16. The CDR3 is 17 amino acids. As DNA, the CDR3 is TGTGCCAGCAGTCCGGACAGGGAAGGCCCCAACCCCTATGGCTACACCTTC. Amino acids: CASSPDREGPNPYGYTF.

V gene TRBV3-1 (or the pseudogene TRBV3-2) combines with J gene TRBJ2-7, with 11 positions matching TRBD2. The CDR3 contains 16 residues. From germline, CDR1 is LGHDT and CDR2 YNNKEL (reference sequence). The J segment lost 4 bases and the V segment lost 4 bases, leaving 9 bases of the junction unmatched. The CDR3 is CASSPARLAGIYEQYF. CDR3 sequence (DNA): TGTGCCAGCAGCCCCGCCAGACTAGCGGGGATATACGAGCAGTACTTC.

The rearrangement links TRBV7-2 to TRBJ1-2; the D gene is possibly TRBD1 (5 bases). CDR3 length: 13 residues. Trimming shortened V by 6 bases and J by 5 bases, and 13 bases separated the two germline ends. The germline V gene encodes CDR1 SGHTA and CDR2 FQGNSA. CDR3 in amino acids: CASRLTAAYGYTF. CDR3 coding DNA: TGTGCCAGCAGATTGACAGCCGCGTATGGCTACACCTTC.

This chain uses TRBV27 with TRBJ2-7; D remains unclear. Trimming stripped 5 bases from V and 4 bases from J, with 9 bases between. Looked up from germline, CDR1 is MNHEY and CDR2 is SMNVEV (reference sequence). The CDR3 covers 12 residues. The CDR3 region is CASSNGPYEQYF. For the CDR3, the DNA is TGTGCCAGCAGTAACGGACCTTACGAGCAGTACTTC.

This chain connects TRBV10-3 to TRBJ2-5, with 13 bases matching TRBD2. This CDR3 region has 15 residues. V was pared by 4 bases and J by 5 bases, with 4 bases of the junction left unmatched. Germline V CDR1 and CDR2: ENHRY, SYGVKD. In nucleotides, the CDR3 is TGTGCCATCAGTGGGACTAGCGGGAGCCACGAGACCCAGTACTTC. It codes for CAISGTSGSHETQYF.

The V and J genes are TRBV2 and TRBJ2-2; 9 bases are a match to TRBD1. V gave up 7 bases and J gave up 3 bases; unmatched junction bases: 6. This CDR3 is 15 amino acids long. Looked up from germline, CDR1 is SNHLY and CDR2 is FYNNEI. The CDR3: CASNPDRGDTGELFF. The CDR3 DNA follows: TGTGCCAGCAACCCGGACAGGGGTGACACCGGGGAGCTGTTTTTT. The full variable domain, in which reference TRBV2 and TRBJ2-2 provide the parts outside the CDR3, is EPEVTQTPSHQVTQMGQEVILRCVPISNHLYFYWYRQILGQKVEFLVSFYNNEISEKSEIFDDQFSVERPDGSNFTLKIRSTKLEDSAMYFCASNPDRGDTGELFFGEGSRLTVL.

The V gene is TRBV15, the J gene TRBJ2-5; D is unclear. Germline CDR1 LNHNV, CDR2 YYDKDF (reference sequence). Trimming cost V 8 bases and J 4 bases, with 8 bases left between them. CDR3 length: 11 residues. This CDR3 is CATSKAETQYF. CDR3 coding DNA: TGTGCCACCTCGAAGGCAGAGACCCAGTACTTC.

This chain links TRBV4-1 with TRBJ2-7; 8 bases line up with TRBD2. There are 16 residues in the CDR3. Germline V gives CDR1 MGHRA, CDR2 YSYEKL. V lost 1 base and J lost 7; bases outside the gene matches: 12. The CDR3 loop reads CASSQGNQRETEEQYF. DNA of the CDR3: TGCGCCAGCAGCCAAGGAAACCAGCGGGAGACCGAAGAGCAGTACTTC.

This chain links TRBV2 with TRBJ1-1; D is uncertain. CDR1 and CDR2 (germline): SNHLY, FYNNEI. The V gene lost 6 bases and the J gene lost 6 bases, with 11 bases spanning the gap. The CDR3 length is 12 residues. The CDR3: CASSTFGAEAFF. DNA of the CDR3: TGTGCCAGCAGCACGTTTGGGGCTGAAGCTTTCTTT.

As DNA, the CDR3 is TGTGCCAGCAGCCACCCGGGACTAGCGGGAGGGCCTGGCTTCGAGCAGTACTTC. It encodes CASSHPGLAGGPGFEQYF. The V and J genes are TRBV11-2 and TRBJ2-7; 16 positions match TRBD2. Germline V lookup: CDR1 SGHAT, CDR2 FQNNGV. The CDR3 loop spans 18 amino acids. The V segment lost 5 bases and the J segment 6 bases; nucleotides outside the gene matches: 13.

The rearrangement joins TRBV6-5 to TRBJ1-4, with D unresolved. This CDR3 spans 15 amino acids. From germline, CDR1 is MNHEY and CDR2 SVGAGI. Trimming took 0 bases from V and 5 from J, leaving 10 bases between them. The CDR3 DNA reads TGTGCCAGCAGTTACTCGGGGAGGTACAATGAAAAACTGTTTTTT. Protein: CASSYSGRYNEKLFF.

V is TRBV12-5 and J is TRBJ2-7; D is possibly TRBD2 (6 bases). The germline V gene encodes CDR1 LGHNT and CDR2 FRNRAP. The CDR3 extends over 14 amino acids. V lost 3 bases to trimming and J lost 2 bases, with 11 bases between them. CDR3 nucleotide sequence: TGTGCTAGTGGTTTTTCGACTAGGACCTACGAGCAGTACTTC. Protein sequence: CASGFSTRTYEQYF.

The chain joins TRBV9 to TRBJ2-3, with D unresolved. The CDR3 totals 20 residues. Between the trimmed V and J ends, which lost 1 base and 0 bases, there was a span of 24 bases. The germline V gene encodes CDR1 SGDLS and CDR2 YYNGEE. CDR3 coding DNA: TGTGCCAGCAGCGTAAGAGCCGTGGGAACCCCTTTTGCTAGCACAGATACGCAGTATTTT. Protein: CASSVRAVGTPFASTDTQYF.

The V call is TRBV4-1, the J call TRBJ2-1; no clear D. The V end lost 1 base, the J end lost 0 bases, and 7 bases lay between the germline ends. The CDR3 loop spans 15 amino acids. Germline values: CDR1 MGHRA, CDR2 YSYEKL. CDR3 protein: CASSQVSGSYNEQFF. CDR3 bases: TGCGCCAGCAGCCAAGTATCCGGCTCCTACAATGAGCAGTTCTTC.

V is TRBV5-6 and J is TRBJ2-1; D is undetermined. In germline, CDR1 is SGHDT, CDR2 YYEEEE. The V gene lost 4 bases and the J gene lost 2 bases, with 7 bases spanning the gap. CDR3 length: 13 residues. CDR3 region: CASSPAPYNEQFF. For the CDR3, the DNA is TGTGCCAGCAGCCCGGCCCCCTACAATGAGCAGTTCTTC.

This chain links TRBV6-5 with TRBJ2-5; 11 bases line up with TRBD2. Germline values: CDR1 MNHEY, CDR2 SVGAGI. V gave up 5 bases and J gave up 5 bases; unmatched junction bases: 7. The CDR3 spans 15 residues. This chain's CDR3 is CASSPTGTSGETQYF. Here the CDR3 DNA reads TGTGCCAGCAGTCCCACCGGGACTAGCGGTGAGACCCAGTACTTC.

V gene TRBV25-1 combines with J gene TRBJ1-5, with 7 bases lining up with TRBD1. V shed 9 bases and J 4 bases; nucleotides not matched to a gene: 15. The germline V gene has CDR1 MGHDK and CDR2 SYGVNS. This CDR3 is 16 amino acids long. In DNA form, the CDR3 reads TGTGCCAGTCAAGAGGTAGGGACAGAGAGAAATCAGCCCCAGCATTTT. This gives the protein CASQEVGTERNQPQHF.